The present entry profiles one TCR beta chain with its context. These data are taken from a study of blood T cell repertoires in COVID-19. Background on the study: Italy, Spain and the United States were the sources of the convalescent and acute COVID-19 samples. Nucleic acid was either cDNA or gDNA, and it came from T cells, B-cell-depleted T cells, or PBMCs.

Per the original methods: Nucleated cell number was recorded as an estimate derived from reference gene primer amplification. Sequenced by immunoSEQ multiplex PCR; TCRdb stores in-frame clones only, minus some. Clone size and the V and J calls come from that table; the DNA yielded D and trimming. In the table there are a few hundred thousand clones, around four fifths of which are singletons. The material sequenced was peripheral blood. The receptor was isolated from a man under 40 with active or convalescent COVID-19.

For the CDR3, the DNA is TGTGCCAGCAGCCCCAGGACTAGCCTCTCCTACGAGCAGTACTTC. Its translation: CASSPRTSLSYEQYF. The V gene is TRBV9, the J gene TRBJ2-7; TRBD2 aligns across 8 bases. From germline, CDR1 is SGDLS and CDR2 YYNGEE. The CDR3 is made up of 15 amino acids. Germline trimming cut 4 bases from V and 0 bases from J; bases unmatched to any gene: 6.